This T cell receptor (beta chain) was observed in a study of chemoradiotherapy in HPV16-positive cancers. The method was immunoSEQ multiplex PCR; TCRdb's version includes in-frame clones alone and lacks a portion of them. This sample has more than 25,000 clones, with 93% found just once. Germline lookup yields CDR1 SEHNR and CDR2 FQNEAQ (reference sequence). This CDR3 is built from 15 residues. V shed 0 bases, J shed 8 bases, and the junction held 8 bases outside the gene matches. The chain couples TRBV7-9 to TRBJ1-2; 8 bases are a match to TRBD1. Here the sequenced sample was blood, taken from a patient who underwent chemoradiotherapy. The origin of this receptor is a human donor with HPV-associated anogenital cancer. CDR3 in DNA: TGTGCCAGCAGCTTAGCGGTGCAGGGGGCGGGCGGCTACACCTTC. Translating it yields CASSLAVQGAGGYTF.